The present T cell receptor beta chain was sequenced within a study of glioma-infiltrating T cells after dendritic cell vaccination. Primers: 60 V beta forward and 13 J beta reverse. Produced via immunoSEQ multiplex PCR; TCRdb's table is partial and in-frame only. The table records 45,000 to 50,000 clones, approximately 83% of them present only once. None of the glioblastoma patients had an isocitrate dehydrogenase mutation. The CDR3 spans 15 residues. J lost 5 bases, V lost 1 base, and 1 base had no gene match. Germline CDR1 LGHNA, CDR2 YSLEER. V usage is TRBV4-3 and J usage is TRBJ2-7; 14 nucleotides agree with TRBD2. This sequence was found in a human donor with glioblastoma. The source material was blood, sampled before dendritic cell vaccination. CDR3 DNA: TGCGCCAGCAGCCAAGCGGGACTAGCGGGAGACGAGCAGTACTTC. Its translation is CASSQAGLAGDEQYF.